These T cell receptor beta chains were read from a single sample in a study of blood T cells in healthy people across ages. In TCRdb, the 5' RACE reads were re-called with MiXCR into one record per CDR3 protein. The data contain 1 million to 1.2 million distinct CDR3 sequences, more than 30% of them singletons. What was sequenced was blood. These receptor sequences come from a man aged 18 to 30 in good health. Each CDR3 is given with its conserved first and last residue. D genes are given only for firm matches. The size entry is marked missing in some rows and otherwise reads once, few, many or a size class.

TRBV6-5	NA	NA	TRBJ2-1	TGTGCCAGCAGACATCGGGGCAATGAGCAGTTCTTC	CASRHRGNEQFF
TRBV7-9	NA	few	TRBJ1-1	TGTGCCAGCAGCTTTCAGGGGCGGGGCACTGAAGCTTTCTTT	CASSFQGRGTEAFF
TRBV5-5	NA	few	TRBJ1-5	TGTGCCAGCAGCTTGGTAGGGGATCAGCCCCAGCATTTT	CASSLVGDQPQHF
TRBV20-1	TRBD1	few	TRBJ1-5	TGCAGTGCTAGTTACGGACAGGGGGGTAATCAGCCCCAGCATTTT	CSASYGQGGNQPQHF
TRBV20-1	TRBD1	few	TRBJ2-7	TGCAGTGCTGTTGGGACAGGGTCTCTCGAGCAGTACTTC	CSAVGTGSLEQYF
TRBV6-5	NA	NA	TRBJ1-4	TGTGCCAGCAGTTACTATTCGGCAGGGAATGGAAAACTGTTTTTT	CASSYYSAGNGKLFF
TRBV7-9	NA	few	TRBJ1-6	TGTGCCAGCAGCCCCAGCAGGGTCTCCTATAATTCACCCCTCCACTTT	CASSPSRVSYNSPLHF
TRBV29-1	TRBD2	few	TRBJ2-3	TGCAGCGTTGAAGGGGGGAGGGCAGATACGCAGTATTTT	CSVEGGRADTQYF
TRBV6-2/TRBV6-3	NA	few	TRBJ2-3	TGTGCCAGCAGTTATGTCCGGGGCTTGGGGGATACGCAGTATTTT	CASSYVRGLGDTQYF
TRBV12-5	TRBD1	few	TRBJ2-7	TGTGCTAGTGGTTCTTCCGGGACAGCTAAAAACTACGAGCAGTACTTC	CASGSSGTAKNYEQYF
TRBV5-1	NA	NA	TRBJ2-5	TGCGCCAGCAGCTTGATTGGGGGAGGACAAGAGACCCAGTACTTC	CASSLIGGGQETQYF
TRBV13	NA	NA	TRBJ2-7	TGTGCCAGCAGCTTGGCGGGGGCGTCATTCAATGAGCAGTACTTC	CASSLAGASFNEQYF
TRBV6-2/TRBV6-3	TRBD2	few	TRBJ2-1	TGTGCCAGCAGTTACTCGTCGGAACCGGGACTAGAAAACAATGAGCAGTTCTTC	CASSYSSEPGLENNEQFF
TRBV20-1	TRBD1	NA	TRBJ1-5	TGCAGTGCTAGACCCCCACAGGGGATTAGCAATCAGCCCCAGCATTTT	CSARPPQGISNQPQHF
TRBV11-2	TRBD2	few	TRBJ2-5	TGTGCCAGCAAAGATAGCGGGGGTCACGAGGAAGAGACCCAGTACTTC	CASKDSGGHEEETQYF
TRBV10-3	NA	many	TRBJ2-5	TGTGCCATCAGTGAGTCCCCACAAGAGACCCAGTACTTC	CAISESPQETQYF
TRBV2	NA	NA	TRBJ2-7	TGTGCCAGCAGGGGGGGAAGGGGCTCCTACGAGCAGTACTTC	CASRGGRGSYEQYF
TRBV4-3	NA	NA	TRBJ1-1	TGCGCCAGCAGCCAAGATTTGGAGGGTTCTGGCACTGAAGCTTTCTTT	CASSQDLEGSGTEAFF
TRBV27	NA	NA	TRBJ2-1	TGTGCCAGCAGTTTATCGGCAGGGGCGGCTATCCATGAGCAGTTCTTC	CASSLSAGAAIHEQFF
TRBV7-9	TRBD2	few	TRBJ2-1	TGTGCCAGCAGCTTAAAGACTAGCGGTTACAATGAGCAGTTCTTC	CASSLKTSGYNEQFF
TRBV6-2/TRBV6-3	TRBD1	once	TRBJ1-2	TGTGCCAGCAGTTACCCAAGACCCTGGACAGGGATACTTTCGGAAGGCTACACCTTC	CASSYPRPWTGILSEGYTF